Described below is a single T cell receptor beta chain sequence and its context. In this sample, this clone turned up a few times. Its target antigen remains unknown. Nothing much larger sits one base from this clone, and base qualities are not available. Preparation of the library involved PCR. Sequencing took place on an Illumina HiSeq 4000. High-throughput sequencing was used to profile the CDR3 region of the TCR beta-chain in every patient. From the authors' description of their analysis: CDR3 differences across clinicopathological groups were used to build a classifier for discriminating distant-metastatic papillary thyroid cancer patients. Repertoire diversity was assessed with the Shannon index, and tumor-blood repertoire similarity with the Morisita-Horn index. TCRdb reworked the public reads: Q25 trimming with fastp, MiXCR clone assembly, productive beta chains retained. Here the V and J calls rest on TCRdb's processing, not on the authors' analysis. The sample has over 45,000 clones on record, about 20% of them singletons. The biggest ten clones account for 3.8% of the sample.

The sample belongs to a study of metastatic and nonmetastatic thyroid tumors (dated by TCRdb to the early 2020s). With respect to the entire study: For patients with malignant and with benign thyroid disease, the researchers compared repertoires between peripheral blood samples and tumor or nodule tissue samples. On the study overall, not on this receptor specifically: In both blood and tumor samples, malignant tumors were reported to have significantly higher TCR beta diversity than benign nodules.

Before undergoing thyroid surgery, none of the patients had been given any kind of treatment. Using T-cell receptor beta sequencing, the study looked back at clinical samples from patients collected from about 2011 to 2018. The CDR3 covers 14 residues, taking in both the cysteine and the phenylalanine. The entry retains the CDR3 DNA only, 42 bases that are in frame from base 1. For this chain, trimming is 7 bases at the V end and 5 bases at the J end, and the number of junction bases without a gene match is 6. CDR1 is given as SEHNR and CDR2 as FQNEAQ, both from the germline V gene (reference sequence).

The material sequenced was blood. The sequence derives from a male donor with papillary thyroid cancer or a benign thyroid nodule (not recorded which). Some clones in this sample may be carry-over from other donors' samples. Recombination connected TRBV7-9 to TRBJ2-3, and 10 junction bases match TRBD2. The CDR3 is CASNPSGRGDTQYF. The bases read TGTGCCAGCAACCCTAGCGGGAGAGGAGATACGCAGTATTTT.